Shown below are 14 T cell receptor beta chains from a single sample sequenced in a study of blood T cell repertoires in COVID-19. The method was immunoSEQ multiplex PCR; TCRdb's version includes in-frame clones alone and lacks a portion of them. The table lists approximately 85,000 clones, more than 80% of them singletons, with 25% to 35% in the top ten. Sequencing used peripheral blood. The source is a man in his fifties with active or convalescent COVID-19.

The rearrangement uses TRBV3-1 (or the pseudogene TRBV3-2) and TRBJ2-1, with 9 bases that match TRBD1. J lost 4 bases, V lost 6 bases, and 7 bases had no gene match. The CDR3 has 15 residues. Germline V lookup: CDR1 LGHDT, CDR2 YNNKEL (reference sequence). CDR3: CASRPGTGLYNEQFF. The CDR3 DNA reads as TGTGCCAGCAGACCCGGGACAGGGCTGTACAATGAGCAGTTCTTC.

This chain uses TRBV20-1 with TRBJ2-7; 11 nucleotides agree with TRBD2. Germline CDR1 is DFQATT and CDR2 is SNEGSKA (reference sequence). The CDR3 is made up of 14 amino acids. The V gene end was trimmed by 3 bases and the J gene end by 3 bases; junction bases not matched to a gene: 4. For the CDR3, the DNA is TGCAGTGCTAGTTCGCTAGCGGGGGGCTACGAGCAGTACTTC. Amino acid sequence: CSASSLAGGYEQYF.

The chain links TRBV30 to TRBJ2-3, with unresolved D. Between the trimmed V and J ends, which lost 3 bases and 3 bases, there was a span of 13 bases. The CDR3 is made up of 14 amino acids. The germline CDR1 and CDR2 sequences are GTSNPN and SVGIG (reference sequence). CDR3 in amino acids: CAWSPAAVTDTQYF. CDR3 nucleotides: TGTGCCTGGAGCCCGGCGGCAGTAACAGATACGCAGTATTTT. Combining the CDR3 with reference TRBV30 and TRBJ2-3 gives the whole variable domain SQTIHQWPATLVQPVGSPLSLECTVEGTSNPNLYWYRQAAGRGLQLLFYSVGIGQISSEVPQNLSASRPQDRQFILSSKKLLLSDSGFYLCAWSPAAVTDTQYFGPGTRLTVL.

This sequence joins TRBV10-1 and TRBJ2-2; D remains unclear. This CDR3 contains 14 residues. CDR1 and CDR2 from the germline V gene are WNHNN and SYGVQD (reference sequence). Trimming pared 2 bases from V and 3 bases from J, leaving 7 bases between. The CDR3 DNA follows: TGCGCCAGCAGTGAGGCAAGAGACACCGGGGAGCTGTTTTTT. This sequence encodes CASSEARDTGELFF.

This chain joins TRBV6-5 and TRBJ1-4; 10 nucleotides agree with TRBD1. CDR1 is MNHEY and CDR2 is SVGAGI in the germline V gene. The CDR3 covers 12 residues. After removal of 11 bases from V and 7 bases from J, the junction contained 4 bases not matched to a gene. The CDR3 here is CAGGQGFEKLFF. The CDR3 DNA reads as TGTGCCGGGGGACAGGGGTTTGAAAAACTGTTTTTT.

The rearrangement uses TRBV28 and TRBJ1-5, with D possibly TRBD1 on 5 matching bases. V lost 5 bases to trimming and J lost 2 bases, with 16 bases between them. The length of the CDR3 is 16 residues. CDR1 and CDR2 from the germline V gene are MDHEN and SYDVKM. The CDR3 DNA is TGTGCCAGCAGTCCCAATACAGGTGTCGGCAATCAGCCCCAGCATTTT. Translated: CASSPNTGVGNQPQHF.

V usage is TRBV6-5 and J usage is TRBJ2-3, with TRBD2 matching 8 bases. V shed 6 bases, J shed 0 bases, and the junction held 5 bases outside the gene matches. This CDR3 contains 15 residues. Germline CDR1 reads MNHEY; CDR2 reads SVGAGI. The CDR3 protein is CASRRTSGSTDTQYF. The CDR3 nucleotides are TGTGCCAGCAGAAGAACTAGCGGTAGCACAGATACGCAGTATTTT.

The chain uses TRBV5-1 and TRBJ2-1; TRBD1 agrees at 9 bases. The CDR3 loop spans 15 amino acids. The ends lost 7 bases at V and 7 bases at J; junction bases unmatched: 12. Germline V gene sequence: CDR1 SGHRS, CDR2 YFSETQ. The CDR3 spells CASGEPGQGGNEQFF. In nucleotides, the CDR3 is TGCGCCAGCGGGGAACCGGGACAGGGTGGAAATGAGCAGTTCTTC.

About this clone itself: Other DNA sequences in this specimen translate into the identical CDR3. This sequence joins TRBV2 and TRBJ2-5, with a tentative D call TRBD1 (5 bases). V was shortened by 4 bases and J by 2 bases, with 8 bases between the two germline ends. This CDR3 has 13 residues. Germline assignment: CDR1 SNHLY and CDR2 FYNNEI. In nucleotides, the CDR3 is TGTGCCAGCAGTGGGACAAATCAAGAGACCCAGTACTTC. Translated, it gives CASSGTNQETQYF. Together with reference TRBV2 and TRBJ2-5, the CDR3 gives the full variable domain: EPEVTQTPSHQVTQMGQEVILRCVPISNHLYFYWYRQILGQKVEFLVSFYNNEISEKSEIFDDQFSVERPDGSNFTLKIRSTKLEDSAMYFCASSGTNQETQYFGPGTRLLVL.

Only one count was recorded for this clone. V gene TRBV2 combines with J gene TRBJ1-3; 7 bases map to TRBD1. The CDR3 has 15 amino acids. The junction had 7 bases not matched to a gene; V was cut back by 4 bases and J by 4 bases. Germline V gene data show CDR1 as SNHLY and CDR2 as FYNNEI. CDR3 loop: CASSGDSPLGNTIYF. The CDR3, as DNA: TGTGCCAGCAGTGGGGACAGCCCTCTAGGAAACACCATATATTTT. Filled out from reference TRBV2 and TRBJ1-3, the complete variable domain reads EPEVTQTPSHQVTQMGQEVILRCVPISNHLYFYWYRQILGQKVEFLVSFYNNEISEKSEIFDDQFSVERPDGSNFTLKIRSTKLEDSAMYFCASSGDSPLGNTIYFGEGSWLTVV.

V and J are TRBV11-2 and TRBJ1-3; the D gene is possibly TRBD1 (5 bases). Looked up from germline, CDR1 is SGHAT and CDR2 is FQNNGV. This CDR3 region has 16 residues. Deletions cut 6 bases from V and 0 bases from J, with 15 bases between. CDR3: CASSFGDWSSGNTIYF. CDR3 nucleotide sequence: TGTGCCAGCAGTTTTGGGGACTGGAGCTCTGGAAACACCATATATTTT.

The chain carries TRBV5-4 and TRBJ1-4, with D hard to call. The V and J ends lost 0 bases and 6 bases respectively, with 15 bases between them. The CDR3 runs to 16 residues. The germline V gene has CDR1 SGHNT and CDR2 YYREEE (reference sequence). Here the CDR3 reads CASSLDLTSVYEKLFF. Here the CDR3 DNA reads TGTGCCAGCAGCTTGGATTTGACATCCGTATATGAAAAACTGTTTTTT.

The chain recombines TRBV4-1 with TRBJ2-3; D uncertain. V was pared by 1 base and J by 0 bases, with 8 bases between. The germline V gene encodes CDR1 MGHRA and CDR2 YSYEKL. The CDR3 length is 15 residues. The CDR3 loop is CASSQGIQSTDTQYF. In DNA form, the CDR3 reads TGCGCCAGCAGCCAAGGCATTCAGAGCACAGATACGCAGTATTTT.

The table lists this clone with a count of one. The same CDR3 arises from other DNA sequences in this sample as well. The chain employs TRBV10-3 and TRBJ2-1; 12 bases are a match to TRBD2. The CDR3 is 18 amino acids. J gave up 6 bases and V 3 bases, and 12 bases lay outside the gene matches. Germline CDR1 and CDR2: ENHRY and SYGVKD. The CDR3 DNA sequence: TGTGCCATCAGTGACCCGACTAGCGGGAGACCCACGGGCAATGAGCAGTTCTTC. It codes for CAISDPTSGRPTGNEQFF.